The entry below gives a single T cell receptor (beta chain) sequence along with its context. Other nucleotide sequences in the sample specify the same CDR3. These data are taken from a study of blood T cell repertoires in COVID-19. Study-wide context: PBMCs, B-cell-depleted T cells, or T cells were the source of the cDNA or gDNA that made up the material.

Here immunoSEQ multiplex PCR was the method, and the copy in TCRdb shows in-frame clones only, minus some. Among under 300,000 clones listed, approximately 82% were seen once. CDR3 length: 15 residues. Germline-derived CDR1 and CDR2 are MDHEN and SYDVKM. V was clipped by 5 bases and J by 3 bases, with 13 bases between them. The chain is built from TRBV28 and TRBJ2-2; D is possibly TRBD1 (6 bases). The TCR originated in a man in his forties who had recovered from COVID-19. Sequencing used PBMCs or T cells enriched from blood (not recorded which). The CDR3 sequence is CASSPAGADTGELFF. CDR3 nucleotides: TGTGCCAGCAGTCCTGCAGGGGCGGACACCGGGGAGCTGTTTTTT.